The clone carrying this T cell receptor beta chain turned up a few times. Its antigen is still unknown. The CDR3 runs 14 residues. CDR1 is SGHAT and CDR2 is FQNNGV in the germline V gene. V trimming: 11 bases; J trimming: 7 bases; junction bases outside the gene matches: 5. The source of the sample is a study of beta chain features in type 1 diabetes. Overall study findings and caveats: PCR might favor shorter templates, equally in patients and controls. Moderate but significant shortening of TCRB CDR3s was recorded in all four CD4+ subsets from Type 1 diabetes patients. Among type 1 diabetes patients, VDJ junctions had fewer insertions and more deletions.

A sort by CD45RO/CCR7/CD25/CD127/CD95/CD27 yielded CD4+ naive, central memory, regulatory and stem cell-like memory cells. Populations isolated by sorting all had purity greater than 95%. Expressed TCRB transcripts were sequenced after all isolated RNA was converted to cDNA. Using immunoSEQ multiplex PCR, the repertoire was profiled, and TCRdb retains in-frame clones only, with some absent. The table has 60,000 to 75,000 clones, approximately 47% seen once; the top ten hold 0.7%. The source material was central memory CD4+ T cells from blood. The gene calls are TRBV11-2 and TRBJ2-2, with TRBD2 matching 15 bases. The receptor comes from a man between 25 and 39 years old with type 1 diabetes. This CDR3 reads CASGGLAGGGELFF. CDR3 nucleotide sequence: TGTGCCTCCGGGGGACTAGCGGGGGGCGGGGAGCTGTTTTTT.